This note documents a single TCR beta chain sequence. This clone was seen just once. What this receptor recognizes is not known. Per-base qualities were not stored, and no clone one base away is much larger. The CDR3 holds 15 amino acids from the cysteine to the phenylalanine. CDR3 DNA only is kept here, 45 bases in frame from base 1. V loses 4 bases at its end and J loses 5 bases; junction bases beyond the gene matches: 10. The germline V gene (reference sequence) provides CDR1 SGHNT and CDR2 YYREEE. The donors belonged to the validation cohort of approximately 130 subjects, which was separate from the roughly 700-subject first cohort. The method behind the library was the immunoSEQ multiplex PCR assay. Per the source publication's procedure: A statistical classification framework was built to diagnose cytomegalovirus status from the catalog of TCR beta chain sequences. TCRdb took this table from immuneACCESS and kept in-frame rearrangements with V and J called. Such tables lack part of the clones; where checked against another copy, unresolved V genes explain under half of the gap, and the rest is unexplained. The DNA was the basis for D and trimming; V, J and clone size are from that table. This sample has about 56,000 clones in its table, and around 93% of those were observed once. More than 1.5% of the sample lies in the top ten.

This record belongs to a study of cytomegalovirus exposure and HLA in healthy donors (TCRdb year 2017). Regarding the study in general: According to a later analysis, one platform produced both the 110 or so validation repertoires and the 550 to 800 repertoires of the first cohort. High-throughput TCR immunosequencing, statistical association of individual TCRs with disease status, and machine learning were combined to predict cytomegalovirus infection status. Besides the first cohort of some 670 subjects, a separate validation cohort made up of roughly 130 different subjects was used. The study was designed to test whether signatures of past pathogen exposure could be identified by cataloging public T cell receptors.

Here is what the overall study found, with its caveats: A total of 150 to 200 TCR beta chains were listed by the study as associated with cytomegalovirus. While some public TCRs were present in many individuals, most TCR sequences turned up only very rarely across donors. In vitro tests confirmed that a few of the cytomegalovirus-associated TCR beta chains recognize cytomegalovirus antigens. The classifier was reported to diagnose cytomegalovirus status with high specificity and sensitivity in both the original cohort and the validation cohort. The validation cohort had no HLA typing available for a later analysis, so co-occurrence within that cohort was assessed over all 130 or so repertoires. The authors suggested that the approach could potentially be generalized to other disease states and immunological phenotypes. Subsequent analysis determined that TCRs grouped into clusters in the first cohort also showed a tendency toward co-occurrence across the 90 to 150 validation repertoires, and approximately 93% of cluster scores exceeded 0.

This TCR was sampled from a woman aged 18-35 years in good health and CMV-seropositive. Recombination connected TRBV5-4 to TRBJ2-5; TRBD2 matches 8 bases in the middle. The sequencing input was PBMCs. The nucleotide sequence is TGTGCCAGCAGCCGGCGGGCGGGGGGCAGGGAGACCCAGTACTTC. It specifies CASSRRAGGRETQYF.